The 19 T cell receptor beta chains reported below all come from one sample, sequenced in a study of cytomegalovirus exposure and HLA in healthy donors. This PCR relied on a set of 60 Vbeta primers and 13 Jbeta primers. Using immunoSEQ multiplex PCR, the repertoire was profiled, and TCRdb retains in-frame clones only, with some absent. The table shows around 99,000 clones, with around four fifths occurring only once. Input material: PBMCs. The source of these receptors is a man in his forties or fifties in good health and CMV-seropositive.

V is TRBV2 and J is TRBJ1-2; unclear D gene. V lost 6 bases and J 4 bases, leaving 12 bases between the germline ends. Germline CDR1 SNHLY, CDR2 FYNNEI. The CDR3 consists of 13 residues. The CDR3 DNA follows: TGTGCCAGCAGCCAGAATCTAGGCTATGGCTACACCTTC. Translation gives CASSQNLGYGYTF.

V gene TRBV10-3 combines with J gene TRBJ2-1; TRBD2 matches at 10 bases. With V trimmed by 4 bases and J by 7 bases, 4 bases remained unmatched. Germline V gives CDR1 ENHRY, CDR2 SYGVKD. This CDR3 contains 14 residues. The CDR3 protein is CAISGAGGPNEQFF. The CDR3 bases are TGTGCCATCAGTGGAGCGGGGGGGCCAAATGAGCAGTTCTTC.

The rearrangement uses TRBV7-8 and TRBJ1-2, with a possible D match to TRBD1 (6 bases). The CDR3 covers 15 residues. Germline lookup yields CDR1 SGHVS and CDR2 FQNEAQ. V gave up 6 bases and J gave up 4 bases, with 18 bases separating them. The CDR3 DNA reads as TGTGCCAGCAGTCCAACCCGACAGGTCCCCTATGGCTACACCTTC. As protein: CASSPTRQVPYGYTF.

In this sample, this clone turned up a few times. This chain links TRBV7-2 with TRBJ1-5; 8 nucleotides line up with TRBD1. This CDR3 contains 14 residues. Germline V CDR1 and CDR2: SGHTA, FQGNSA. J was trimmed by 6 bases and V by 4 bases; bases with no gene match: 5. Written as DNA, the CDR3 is TGTGCCAGCAGCTCAGGACAGGGCAGTCAGCCCCAGCATTTT. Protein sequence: CASSSGQGSQPQHF.

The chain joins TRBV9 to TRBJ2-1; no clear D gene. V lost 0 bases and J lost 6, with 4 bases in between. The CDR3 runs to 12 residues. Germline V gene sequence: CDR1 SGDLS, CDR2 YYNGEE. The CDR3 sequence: CASSVGPNEQFF. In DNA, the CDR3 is TGTGCCAGCAGCGTAGGGCCCAATGAGCAGTTCTTC.

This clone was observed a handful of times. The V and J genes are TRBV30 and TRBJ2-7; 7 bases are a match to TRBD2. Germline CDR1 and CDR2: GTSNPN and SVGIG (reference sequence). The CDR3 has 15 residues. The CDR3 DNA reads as TGTGCTAGTAAAGCCCCGACTAGCAGGACCTACGAGCAGTACTTC. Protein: CASKAPTSRTYEQYF.

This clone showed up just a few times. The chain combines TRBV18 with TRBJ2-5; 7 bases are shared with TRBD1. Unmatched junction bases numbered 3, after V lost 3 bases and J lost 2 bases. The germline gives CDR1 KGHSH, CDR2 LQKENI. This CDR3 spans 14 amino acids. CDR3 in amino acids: CASSPGQTQETQYF. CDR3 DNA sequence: TGTGCCAGCTCACCGGGACAGACTCAAGAGACCCAGTACTTC.

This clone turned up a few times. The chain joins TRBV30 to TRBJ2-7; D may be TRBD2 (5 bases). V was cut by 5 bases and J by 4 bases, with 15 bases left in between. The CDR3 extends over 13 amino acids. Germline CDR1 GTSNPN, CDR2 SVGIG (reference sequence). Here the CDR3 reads CAWGEGRNYEQYF. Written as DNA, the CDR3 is TGTGCCTGGGGAGAGGGAAGAAATTACGAGCAGTACTTC.

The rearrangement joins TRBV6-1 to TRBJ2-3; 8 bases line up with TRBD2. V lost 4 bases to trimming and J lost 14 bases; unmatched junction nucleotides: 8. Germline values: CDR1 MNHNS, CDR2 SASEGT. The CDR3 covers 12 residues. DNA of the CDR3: TGTGCCAGCAGTGCCGGGGGGGGGCCCGGGTATTTT. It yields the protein CASSAGGGPGYF.

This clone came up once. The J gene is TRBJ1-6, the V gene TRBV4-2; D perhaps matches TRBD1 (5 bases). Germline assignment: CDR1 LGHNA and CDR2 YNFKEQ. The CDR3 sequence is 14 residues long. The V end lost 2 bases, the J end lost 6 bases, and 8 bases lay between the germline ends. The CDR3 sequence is CASSQQGSNSPLHF. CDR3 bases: TGTGCCAGCAGCCAACAGGGCAGTAATTCACCCCTCCACTTT.

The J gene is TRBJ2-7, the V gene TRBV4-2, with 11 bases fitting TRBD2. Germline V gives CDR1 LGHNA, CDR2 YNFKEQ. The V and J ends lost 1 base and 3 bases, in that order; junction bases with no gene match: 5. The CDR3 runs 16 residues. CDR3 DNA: TGTGCCAGCAGCCAAGCGATCACTAGCGGGGGCTACGAGCAGTACTTC. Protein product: CASSQAITSGGYEQYF.

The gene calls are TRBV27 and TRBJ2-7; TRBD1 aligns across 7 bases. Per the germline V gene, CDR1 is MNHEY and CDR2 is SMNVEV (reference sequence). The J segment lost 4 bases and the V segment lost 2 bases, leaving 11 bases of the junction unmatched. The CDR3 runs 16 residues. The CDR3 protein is CASSLRVPGQSYEQYF. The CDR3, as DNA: TGTGCCAGCAGTTTACGTGTGCCGGGACAGAGTTACGAGCAGTACTTC.

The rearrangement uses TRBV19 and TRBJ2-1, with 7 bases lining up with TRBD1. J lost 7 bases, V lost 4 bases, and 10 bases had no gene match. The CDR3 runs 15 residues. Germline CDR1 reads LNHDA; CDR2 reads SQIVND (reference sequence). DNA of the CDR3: TGTGCCAGTAGTACGCGACAGGGCAATGTAAATGAGCAGTTCTTC. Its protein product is CASSTRQGNVNEQFF.

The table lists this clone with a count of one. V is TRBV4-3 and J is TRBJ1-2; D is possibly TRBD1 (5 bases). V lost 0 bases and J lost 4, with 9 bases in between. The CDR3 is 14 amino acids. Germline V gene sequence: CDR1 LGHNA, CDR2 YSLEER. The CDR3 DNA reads TGCGCCAGCAGCCAAGAAGGACAAACCTATGGCTACACCTTC. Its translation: CASSQEGQTYGYTF.

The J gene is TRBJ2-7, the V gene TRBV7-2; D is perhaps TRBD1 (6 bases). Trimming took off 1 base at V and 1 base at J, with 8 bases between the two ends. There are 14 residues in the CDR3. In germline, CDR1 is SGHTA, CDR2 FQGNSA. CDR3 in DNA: TGTGCCAGCAGCTTAGAACAGGGATCCTACGAGCAGTACTTC. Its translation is CASSLEQGSYEQYF.

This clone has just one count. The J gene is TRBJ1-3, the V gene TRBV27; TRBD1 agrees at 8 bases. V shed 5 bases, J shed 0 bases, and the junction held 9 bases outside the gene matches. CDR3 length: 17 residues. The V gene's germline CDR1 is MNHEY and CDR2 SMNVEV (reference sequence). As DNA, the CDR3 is TGTGCCAGCAGTCCTAGGACAGGGCCAAGCTCTGGAAACACCATATATTTT. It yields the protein CASSPRTGPSSGNTIYF.

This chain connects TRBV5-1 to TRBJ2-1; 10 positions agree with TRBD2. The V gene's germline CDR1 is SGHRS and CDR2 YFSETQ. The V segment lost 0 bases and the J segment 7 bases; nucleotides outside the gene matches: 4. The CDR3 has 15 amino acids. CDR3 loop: CASSLDSGGRNEQFF. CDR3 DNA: TGCGCCAGCAGCTTGGATAGCGGGGGGCGGAATGAGCAGTTCTTC.

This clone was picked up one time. This CDR3 is CAWHLPGQTNYGYTF. As DNA, the CDR3 is TGTGCCTGGCATCTCCCGGGACAGACTAACTATGGCTACACCTTC. This chain connects TRBV30 to TRBJ1-2; 7 nucleotides line up with TRBD1. The J segment lost 0 bases and the V segment lost 5 bases, leaving 9 bases of the junction unmatched. CDR1 is GTSNPN, CDR2 SVGIG, per germline (reference sequence). The CDR3 loop spans 15 amino acids.

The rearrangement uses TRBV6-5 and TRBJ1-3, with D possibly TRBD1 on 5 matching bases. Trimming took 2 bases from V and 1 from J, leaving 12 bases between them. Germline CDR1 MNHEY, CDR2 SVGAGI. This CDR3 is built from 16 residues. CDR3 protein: CASSYEQVGSGNTIYF. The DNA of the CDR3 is TGTGCCAGCAGTTACGAACAGGTGGGATCTGGAAACACCATATATTTT.